Sequencing of this T cell receptor beta chain was carried out in a study of OX40 agonist ivuxolimab in advanced cancers. Overall study context: An anti-OX40 (CD134) antibody with agonistic activity, ivuxolimab, was administered to patients.

Findings and limits, study-wide: Expanded peripheral T cell antigen specificity was not determined. Expanded clones tended on average to be more numerous among CD8+ T cells than CD4+.

TCRdb keeps only in-frame clones here, not all; method: immunoSEQ multiplex PCR. This table has under 45,000 clones, under 85% appearing once. This clone was counted a single time. Its antigen is currently unknown. This receptor was identified in an adult with an advanced solid tumor such as melanoma, head and neck, liver or kidney cancer. The sequencing used CD4+ or CD8+ T cells sorted from blood, collected in a trial of the OX40 agonist ivuxolimab.

This CDR3 reads CASSPLGRQIPREEKLFF. The CDR3 DNA sequence: TGCGCCAGCAGCCCGCTGGGGCGACAGATCCCTCGGGAGGAAAAACTGTTTTTT. The V call is TRBV5-1, the J call TRBJ1-4; D perhaps matches TRBD1 (5 bases). CDR1 is SGHRS, CDR2 YFSETQ, per germline. Trimming took 4 bases from V and 8 from J, leaving 27 bases between them. The CDR3 is 18 amino acids.